These 17 T cell receptor beta chains were sequenced from one sample in a study of pediatric ulcerative colitis. The rectum was sampled with one to two pinch biopsies at colonoscopy. This table comes from immunoSEQ multiplex PCR, and its TCRdb copy is limited to in-frame clones, with some not included. The sample consists of tens of thousands of clones, 71% of them appearing once. Source material: gut tissue. The receptors originated from a boy younger than 18 with severe ulcerative colitis.

This clone has a handful of counts. V is TRBV6-1 and J is TRBJ1-6; 9 bases align to TRBD1. With V trimmed by 4 bases and J by 5 bases, 6 bases remained unmatched. There are 16 residues in the CDR3. The germline V gene has CDR1 MNHNS and CDR2 SASEGT. In DNA, the CDR3 is TGTGCCAGCAGTGGTTGGACAGGGGCGGATAATTCACCCCTCCACTTT. This gives the protein CASSGWTGADNSPLHF.

This clone came up once. The rearrangement links TRBV5-1 to TRBJ1-1; D remains unclear. In germline, CDR1 is SGHRS, CDR2 YFSETQ. V gave up 3 bases and J gave up 2 bases, with 14 bases separating them. This CDR3 is 15 amino acids long. The CDR3 sequence: CASSWGGPGNTEAFF. The CDR3 DNA reads TGCGCCAGCAGCTGGGGAGGACCAGGCAACACTGAAGCTTTCTTT.

This clone occurred once. The genes are TRBV9 and TRBJ1-2, with D maybe TRBD1 (5 bases). V lost 3 bases, J lost 7 bases, and 16 bases lay in between. CDR3 size: 14 residues. Looked up from germline, CDR1 is SGDLS and CDR2 is YYNGEE. The CDR3 sequence: CASSALTGPLGYTF. CDR3 in DNA: TGTGCCAGCAGCGCCCTCACAGGCCCGCTTGGCTACACCTTC. Together with reference TRBV9 and TRBJ1-2, the CDR3 gives the full variable domain: DSGVTQTPKHLITATGQRVTLRCSPRSGDLSVYWYQQSLDQGLQFLIQYYNGEERAKGNILERFSAQQFPDLHSELNLSSLELGDSALYFCASSALTGPLGYTFGSGTRLTVV.

The chain uses TRBV28 and TRBJ1-5, with 8 bases matching TRBD1. Germline CDR1 is MDHEN and CDR2 is SYDVKM. There are 17 residues in the CDR3. The J segment lost 0 bases and the V segment lost 3 bases, leaving 7 bases of the junction unmatched. CDR3 residues: CASSFQGATVSNQPQHF. The CDR3 coding sequence is TGTGCCAGCAGTTTCCAGGGGGCCACTGTTAGCAATCAGCCCCAGCATTTT.

V and J are TRBV7-8 and TRBJ1-1; tentative D call: TRBD1 (6 bases). V was pared by 5 bases and J by 4 bases, with 17 bases between. Germline V gene sequence: CDR1 SGHVS, CDR2 FQNEAQ. The CDR3 has 15 amino acids. The CDR3 nucleotides are TGTGCCAGCAGCCATAGTGGGACACGGTCCACTGAAGCTTTCTTT. Protein product: CASSHSGTRSTEAFF.

The count of this clone is one. V usage is TRBV2 and J usage is TRBJ1-5; 7 bases fit TRBD1. The germline V gene has CDR1 SNHLY and CDR2 FYNNEI. V shed 6 bases, J shed 6 bases, and the junction held 2 bases outside the gene matches. The CDR3 extends over 12 amino acids. The CDR3 sequence is CASRGTAQPQHF. The CDR3 DNA follows: TGTGCCAGCAGGGGGACAGCTCAGCCCCAGCATTTT.

V gene TRBV5-1 combines with J gene TRBJ2-1; TRBD2 is a possible D gene (6 bases). The CDR3 has 13 residues. CDR1 is SGHRS and CDR2 is YFSETQ in the germline V gene. V dropped 7 bases and J dropped 7 bases, with 15 bases sitting between them. CDR3 DNA: TGCGCCAGCCGCAGCGGGCCCGGGAATGAGCAGTTCTTC. Residues: CASRSGPGNEQFF. Combining the CDR3 with reference TRBV5-1 and TRBJ2-1 gives the whole variable domain KAGVTQTPRYLIKTRGQQVTLSCSPISGHRSVSWYQQTPGQGLQFLFEYFSETQRNKGNFPGRFSGRQFSNSRSEMNVSTLELGDSALYLCASRSGPGNEQFFGPGTRLTVL.

The chain joins TRBV5-1 to TRBJ2-1; no reliable D call. The CDR3 is made up of 11 amino acids. V dropped 0 bases and J dropped 10 bases, with 5 bases sitting between them. Germline CDR1 reads SGHRS; CDR2 reads YFSETQ. The CDR3 spells CASSLVSEQFF. The CDR3 DNA is TGCGCCAGCAGCTTGGTTAGCGAGCAGTTCTTC.

V and J are TRBV25-1 and TRBJ2-1; 12 bases agree with TRBD1. The ends lost 4 bases at V and 5 bases at J; junction bases unmatched: 6. The germline V gene encodes CDR1 MGHDK and CDR2 SYGVNS. This CDR3 contains 16 residues. The CDR3 nucleotides read TGTGCCAGCAGTGCTCCGGGACAGGGGGCTGACAATGAGCAGTTCTTC. It translates to CASSAPGQGADNEQFF.

The chain joins TRBV29-1 to TRBJ1-1; 10 bases fit TRBD1. The CDR3 runs 12 residues. Germline CDR1 reads SQVTM; CDR2 reads ANQGSEA. With 7 bases clipped from V and 7 bases from J, the junction kept 6 bases outside the gene matches. DNA of the CDR3: TGCAGCGCCGGGACAGGGGAATTTGAAGCTTTCTTT. Translated, it gives CSAGTGEFEAFF.

The gene calls are TRBV11-3 and TRBJ2-5, with TRBD1 matching over 8 bases. Germline CDR1 and CDR2: SGHNT and YENEEA. The CDR3 has 15 amino acids. The V gene end was trimmed by 5 bases and the J gene end by 2 bases; junction bases not matched to a gene: 7. CDR3 in DNA: TGTGCCAGCAGCCCAGGACAGGGCCGTCAAGAGACCCAGTACTTC. It encodes CASSPGQGRQETQYF.

V is TRBV7-2 and J is TRBJ2-3, with D perhaps TRBD1 or TRBD2 (5 bases each). This CDR3 is 17 amino acids long. In germline, CDR1 is SGHTA, CDR2 FQGNSA. Trimming stripped 1 base from V and 1 base from J, with 15 bases between. CDR3 DNA sequence: TGTGCCAGCAGCTTAGGTAGAGGGGAGTATCGCACAGATACGCAGTATTTT. This sequence encodes CASSLGRGEYRTDTQYF.

The rearrangement joins TRBV19 to TRBJ2-1; either TRBD1 or TRBD2 may fit D (5 bases each). The V end was cut by 0 bases, the J end by 1 base, with 10 bases between. The length of the CDR3 is 16 residues. Germline V gene data show CDR1 as LNHDA and CDR2 as SQIVND (reference sequence). CDR3: CASSIDPGQSYNEQFF. The CDR3, as DNA: TGTGCCAGTAGTATAGATCCGGGGCAGTCCTACAATGAGCAGTTCTTC.

The V and J genes are TRBV11-2 and TRBJ2-7; 11 bases align to TRBD1. Germline V gives CDR1 SGHAT, CDR2 FQNNGV. The V gene end was trimmed by 5 bases and the J gene end by 7 bases; junction bases not matched to a gene: 10. The CDR3 runs to 15 residues. In DNA, the CDR3 is TGTGCCAGCAGCCGACCGGGACAGGGGGAGTGGGAGCAGTACTTC. As protein: CASSRPGQGEWEQYF.

The chain combines TRBV5-1 with TRBJ1-1; D might be TRBD1 (5 bases). Germline-derived CDR1 and CDR2 are SGHRS and YFSETQ. Trimming left V 2 bases short and J 7 bases short, with 12 bases between. The CDR3 sequence is 13 residues long. The CDR3 nucleotides read TGCGCCAGCAGCTTTGGCAGGGACCGTGAAGCTTTCTTT. Translation gives CASSFGRDREAFF. Full variable domain (missing parts from reference TRBV5-1 and TRBJ1-1): KAGVTQTPRYLIKTRGQQVTLSCSPISGHRSVSWYQQTPGQGLQFLFEYFSETQRNKGNFPGRFSGRQFSNSRSEMNVSTLELGDSALYLCASSFGRDREAFFGQGTRLTVV.

The CDR3 DNA sequence: TGTGCCAGCAGTTACTCTCGCAGATCAGCCCATGAGCAGTTCTTC. Protein sequence: CASSYSRRSAHEQFF. The rearrangement joins TRBV6-6 to TRBJ2-1; D not certain. The CDR3 is made up of 15 amino acids. The germline gives CDR1 MNHNY, CDR2 SVGAGI (reference sequence). V was clipped by 0 bases and J by 8 bases, with 14 bases between them.

A few counts support this clone. This chain's CDR3 is CASSLYRGLGAYEQYF. The DNA for the CDR3 is TGTGCCAGCAGCCTCTACAGGGGGCTAGGGGCCTACGAGCAGTACTTC. This chain uses TRBV21-1 with TRBJ2-7; TRBD1, the D gene given by the table, was not confirmed from the DNA. TRBV21-1 is a pseudogene locus. This CDR3 has 16 residues.